The present T cell receptor beta chain was sequenced within a study of T cell responses to AZD1222 COVID-19 vaccine. Looking at the study overall: Pooling covered second doses at about 4 or about 12 weeks. General observations from the study: Spike was spanned by vaccine-associated CD4 TCRs, with dominance at 160-218 and 743-854. Clonal diversity may have been underestimated, and the donors were mostly white British, with more females than males. A reported finding is that nearly half of spike-specific TCRs target unmutated variant regions.

A remark on this clone: The antigen remains unidentified.

The data were produced by immunoSEQ multiplex PCR, yet TCRdb's version contains in-frame clones alone and is incomplete. The data hold 140,000 to 150,000 clones, with 85% to 95% observed a single time. Germline V gives CDR1 LNHNV, CDR2 YYDKDF (reference sequence). The CDR3 is 15 amino acids. Trimming took 0 bases from V and 6 from J, leaving 15 bases between them. The TCR originated in an adult in good health. This chain uses TRBV15 with TRBJ2-7; D ambiguous. The sequences come from peripheral blood, collected on day 0 of AZD1222 vaccination. The CDR3 bases are TGTGCCACCAGCAGAGATCTTAGGGATCCGGTCGAGCAGTACTTC. As protein: CATSRDLRDPVEQYF.